This TCR beta chain was captured by sequencing in a study of T cell responses to AZD1222 COVID-19 vaccine. In the case of this clone: Its specificity is not known.

This CDR3 has 14 residues. Germline V gene lookup returns CDR1 MNHEY and CDR2 SVGEGT. V lost 5 bases, J lost 4 bases, and 14 bases lay in between. Using immunoSEQ multiplex PCR, the repertoire was profiled, and TCRdb retains in-frame clones only, with some absent. The repertoire consists of 65,000 to 100,000 clones, with more than 85% occurring once and the leading ten covering approximately 8%. Notes on the study in general: Spike-wide coverage was observed for vaccine-associated CD4 TCRs, with dominant responses at 160-218 and 743-854. Recipients of two AZD1222 doses showed rising Spike-specific TCR breadth and depth. Most donors were white British, females outnumbered males, and clonal diversity was possibly underestimated.

The chain is built from TRBV6-2 or TRBV6-3 and TRBJ1-2; no clear D. The material sequenced was peripheral blood, taken 28 days after the second AZD1222 dose. This receptor was taken from an adult who received the AZD1222 COVID-19 vaccine. CDR3: CASSRTAPGYGYTF. CDR3 in DNA: TGTGCCAGCAGTCGGACTGCTCCTGGCTATGGCTACACCTTC.